Listed here is a single TCR beta chain. Its antigen is still unknown. The protocol was immunoSEQ multiplex PCR, while the TCRdb copy is restricted to in-frame clones and leaves out a portion. The table includes 100,000 or so clones, nearly 90% detected once. This sample is part of a study of T cell responses to AZD1222 COVID-19 vaccine. Study-level results: At 160-218 and 743-854, vaccine-associated CD4 TCRs were dominant, and they spanned spike. The sample set comprised mostly white British donors with more females, and clonal diversity was possibly underestimated. Spike-specific TCR breadth and depth grew following two AZD1222 doses.

Samples with a second dose at about 4 or about 12 weeks were pooled together. This sequence originates from an adult who received the AZD1222 COVID-19 vaccine. The sample in question was peripheral blood, obtained 28 days after the second AZD1222 dose.

The CDR3 nucleotides read TGCAGCGTTGGGGACAGGGGAAAGGGGGCCTACGAGCAGTACTTC. This codes for CSVGDRGKGAYEQYF. The chain recombines TRBV29-1 with TRBJ2-7, with 10 bases fitting TRBD1. Losses at the gene ends were 4 bases for V and 2 bases for J; bases not matched to a gene: 8. The CDR3 consists of 15 residues. Per germline, CDR1 SQVTM and CDR2 ANQGSEA.